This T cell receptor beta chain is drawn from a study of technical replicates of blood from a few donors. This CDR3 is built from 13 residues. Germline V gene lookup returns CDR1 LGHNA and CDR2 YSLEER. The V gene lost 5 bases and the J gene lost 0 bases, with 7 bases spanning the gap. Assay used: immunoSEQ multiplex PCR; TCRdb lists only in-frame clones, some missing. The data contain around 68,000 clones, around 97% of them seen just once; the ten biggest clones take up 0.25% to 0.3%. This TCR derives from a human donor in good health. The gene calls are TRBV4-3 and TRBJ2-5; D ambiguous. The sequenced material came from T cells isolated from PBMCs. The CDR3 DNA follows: TGCGCCAGCAGCTCCGGGTACCAAGAGACCCAGTACTTC. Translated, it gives CASSSGYQETQYF.